These 28 T cell receptor beta chains were sequenced from one sample in a study of a mutant IDH1 vaccine in newly diagnosed glioma (dated by TCRdb to the early 2020s). These receptors have no identified antigens. Library construction relied on the immunoSEQ multiplex PCR assay. This immuneACCESS table, as held by TCRdb, lists in-frame sequences with V and J called but not all clones. Of the missing ones, under half trace to an unresolved V gene in checked studies; the others have no known cause. The sample includes some 54,000 clones, with around 80% observed a single time. The top ten hold about 4% of the sample. The time point label here, explained by the study, means: week 35, safety follow-up. A 20-mer mutant IDH1 peptide at 300 micrograms in Montanide made up each vaccine dose, which was injected subcutaneously together with topical imiquimod. The sample here was PBMCs, taken from a glioma patient whose treatment included an IDH1 peptide vaccine. The receptors stem from a woman younger than 30 with glioma.

In this sample, this clone turned up once. The chain employs TRBV9 and TRBJ2-7; no clear D gene. CDR3 length equals 13 residues. V lost 0 bases, J lost 0 bases, and 4 bases lay in between. CDR1 is SGDLS and CDR2 is YYNGEE in the germline V gene. This chain's CDR3 is CASSVENSYEQYF. The CDR3 DNA reads as TGTGCCAGCAGCGTAGAAAACTCCTACGAGCAGTACTTC.

The chain has TRBV2 and TRBJ1-2; the D is unclear. The CDR3 length is 13 residues. Germline loops: CDR1 SNHLY, CDR2 FYNNEI. The V end was cut by 3 bases, the J end by 6 bases, with 11 bases between. The CDR3 DNA reads as TGTGCCAGCAGTGAGATGCCCGCCCATGGCTACACCTTC. This codes for CASSEMPAHGYTF.

The chain joins TRBV2 to TRBJ2-7, with 8 bases aligning to TRBD2. The J segment lost 4 bases and the V segment lost 5 bases, leaving 13 bases of the junction unmatched. The germline V gene has CDR1 SNHLY and CDR2 FYNNEI. CDR3 length equals 16 residues. CDR3 nucleotides: TGTGCCAGCAGTAGGAAGGCGGGAGGTACCGGGTACGAGCAGTACTTC. Amino acids: CASSRKAGGTGYEQYF.

In this sample, this clone turned up once. The chain joins TRBV10-2 to TRBJ1-2; D gene ambiguous. Germline V gene lookup returns CDR1 WSHSY and CDR2 SAAADI. The CDR3 runs to 11 residues. V was clipped by 2 bases and J by 8 bases, with 6 bases between them. CDR3 in DNA: TGCGCCAGCAGTGAGGCTCTAGGCTACACCTTC. Its protein product is CASSEALGYTF.

The chain combines TRBV7-9 with TRBJ2-1; D remains unclear. CDR1 is SEHNR and CDR2 is FQNEAQ in the germline V gene (reference sequence). V shed 3 bases and J shed 2 bases, with 5 bases lying between them. This CDR3 has 13 residues. CDR3 loop: CASSFPPYNEQFF. In nucleotides, the CDR3 is TGTGCCAGCAGCTTCCCCCCCTACAATGAGCAGTTCTTC.

This clone was observed a handful of times. The chain links TRBV25-1 to TRBJ1-2, with D hard to call. Per germline, CDR1 MGHDK and CDR2 SYGVNS. This CDR3 spans 12 amino acids. V was clipped by 0 bases and J by 8 bases, with 7 bases between them. The CDR3 DNA is TGTGCCAGCAGTGAATATCCCCAAGGCTACACCTTC. Translation gives CASSEYPQGYTF.

The table lists this clone with a few counts. The chain joins TRBV20-1 to TRBJ2-1; D may be TRBD2 (5 bases). Germline V CDR1 and CDR2: DFQATT, SNEGSKA (reference sequence). V was trimmed by 1 base and J by 11 bases, leaving 9 bases between them. The CDR3 extends over 11 amino acids. CDR3 nucleotides: TGCAGTGCTAGAGTCCGGGGTCAGCAGTTCTTC. Protein: CSARVRGQQFF.

This CDR3 is CASSEKGGTPNTEAFF. CDR3 nucleotide sequence: TGTGCCAGCAGTGAAAAGGGAGGGACACCAAACACTGAAGCTTTCTTT. The chain combines TRBV2 with TRBJ1-1, with D possibly being TRBD1 (6 bases). The CDR3 consists of 16 residues. Per germline, CDR1 SNHLY and CDR2 FYNNEI. Trimming stripped 2 bases from V and 2 bases from J, with 15 bases between.

The table lists this clone with a few counts. The chain has TRBV14 and TRBJ1-5; D uncertain. The CDR3 is 17 amino acids. Germline V lookup: CDR1 SGHDN, CDR2 FVKESK. V dropped 4 bases and J dropped 5 bases, with 21 bases sitting between them. CDR3 coding DNA: TGTGCCAGCAGCCGAGAGACGTCGGGCCAGGCCTATCAGCCCCAGCATTTT. Amino acid sequence: CASSRETSGQAYQPQHF.

V and J are TRBV5-1 and TRBJ1-2, with 9 bases fitting TRBD1. V trimming: 0 bases; J trimming: 5 bases; junction bases outside the gene matches: 2. Germline loops: CDR1 SGHRS, CDR2 YFSETQ. This CDR3 has 14 amino acids. The CDR3 sequence: CASSLEGQGYGYTF. Here the CDR3 DNA reads TGCGCCAGCAGCTTGGAAGGACAGGGGTATGGCTACACCTTC. The entire variable domain, with the rest obtained from reference TRBV5-1 and TRBJ1-2, is as follows: KAGVTQTPRYLIKTRGQQVTLSCSPISGHRSVSWYQQTPGQGLQFLFEYFSETQRNKGNFPGRFSGRQFSNSRSEMNVSTLELGDSALYLCASSLEGQGYGYTFGSGTRLTVV.

This chain uses TRBV5-1 with TRBJ2-5; no clear D. The germline CDR1 and CDR2 sequences are SGHRS and YFSETQ. There are 12 residues in the CDR3. V was cut by 0 bases and J by 2 bases, with 2 bases left in between. The CDR3 nucleotides are TGCGCCAGCAGCTTGGCTCAAGAGACCCAGTACTTC. This gives the protein CASSLAQETQYF.

V is TRBV10-2 and J is TRBJ1-1; D is undetermined. This CDR3 comprises 12 residues. Trimming removed 6 bases from V and 6 bases from J, with 11 bases in between. The V gene's germline CDR1 is WSHSY and CDR2 SAAADI. The CDR3 sequence is CASRAEAAEAFF. CDR3 in DNA: TGCGCCAGCAGAGCTGAAGCGGCTGAAGCTTTCTTT.

This chain links TRBV11-3 with TRBJ1-1; 8 bases align to TRBD1. The CDR3 sequence is 17 residues long. With 1 base clipped from V and 0 bases from J, the junction kept 7 bases outside the gene matches. Germline V gene lookup returns CDR1 SGHNT and CDR2 YENEEA. In DNA form, the CDR3 reads TGTGCCAGCAGCTTAGGAGGGACAGGAATTATGAACACTGAAGCTTTCTTT. Translation: CASSLGGTGIMNTEAFF.

This clone is categorized as large (0.1 to 1%). The rearrangement joins TRBV5-1 to TRBJ1-3; D is possibly TRBD1 (5 bases). The germline gives CDR1 SGHRS, CDR2 YFSETQ. V shed 4 bases and J shed 0 bases, with 11 bases lying between them. This CDR3 spans 15 amino acids. CDR3 sequence (DNA): TGCGCCAGCAGCCCGGGACGGATCTCTGGAAACACCATATATTTT. It translates to CASSPGRISGNTIYF. Based on the CDR3 plus reference TRBV5-1 and TRBJ1-3, the full variable domain is KAGVTQTPRYLIKTRGQQVTLSCSPISGHRSVSWYQQTPGQGLQFLFEYFSETQRNKGNFPGRFSGRQFSNSRSEMNVSTLELGDSALYLCASSPGRISGNTIYFGEGSWLTVV.

This rearrangement joins TRBV7-2 to TRBJ1-4; D ambiguous. The germline CDR1 and CDR2 sequences are SGHTA and FQGNSA. The V and J ends lost 6 bases and 4 bases respectively, with 15 bases between them. The length of the CDR3 is 15 residues. CDR3 sequence reads: CASSFVPVHNEKLFF. CDR3 DNA sequence: TGTGCCAGCAGTTTTGTCCCGGTACATAATGAAAAACTGTTTTTT.

The V gene is TRBV5-1, the J gene TRBJ2-2; D not certain. CDR1 is SGHRS, CDR2 YFSETQ, per germline. This CDR3 is built from 11 residues. V lost 2 bases, J lost 6 bases, and 2 bases lay in between. The CDR3 DNA is TGCGCCAGCAGCTTTTCCGGGGAGCTGTTTTTT. Translated: CASSFSGELFF.

This clone was seen just once. This chain uses TRBV6-1 with TRBJ2-7; tentatively, D is TRBD1 (6 bases). Trimming stripped 9 bases from V and 5 bases from J, with 14 bases between. Germline V gives CDR1 MNHNS, CDR2 SASEGT. This CDR3 has 12 amino acids. CDR3 coding DNA: TGTGCCAGTCCGGGACATGGTAACGAGCAGTACTTC. Its protein is CASPGHGNEQYF.

This rearrangement joins TRBV30 to TRBJ1-1, with D possibly matching TRBD1 (5 bases). The CDR3 consists of 12 residues. The ends were cut back, 2 bases at V and 7 bases at J, with 11 bases in the middle. Germline CDR1 reads GTSNPN; CDR2 reads SVGIG (reference sequence). The CDR3 nucleotides are TGTGCCTGGAGTACGAGGGGCGGTGAAGCTTTCTTT. Protein sequence: CAWSTRGGEAFF.

V and J are TRBV7-8 and TRBJ1-3, with D maybe TRBD1 (5 bases). Looked up from germline, CDR1 is SGHVS and CDR2 is FQNEAQ. CDR3 length: 17 amino acids. V lost 5 bases and J lost 2, with 19 bases in between. The CDR3 bases are TGTGCCAGCAGCCCTAGGAGGGACCCAAGGGCTGGAAACACCATATATTTT. Translating gives CASSPRRDPRAGNTIYF. Full variable domain (missing parts from reference TRBV7-8 and TRBJ1-3): GAGVSQSPRYKVAKRGQDVALRCDPISGHVSLFWYQQALGQGPEFLTYFQNEAQLDKSGLPSDRFFAERPEGSVSTLKIQRTQQEDSAVYLCASSPRRDPRAGNTIYFGEGSWLTVV.

The rearrangement uses TRBV11-3 and TRBJ2-7; 9 nucleotides agree with TRBD2. This CDR3 is 17 amino acids long. Germline loops: CDR1 SGHNT, CDR2 YENEEA. With 0 bases clipped from V and 2 bases from J, the junction kept 8 bases outside the gene matches. Written as DNA, the CDR3 is TGTGCCAGCAGCTTAGATCTAGCGGGAAGGGATCCCTACGAGCAGTACTTC. Protein: CASSLDLAGRDPYEQYF.

This clone occurred a few times. Distinct nucleotide sequences in the sample also encode this CDR3. The chain's CDR3 is CASSVAGVNTEAFF. CDR3 bases: TGTGCCAGCAGCGTAGCGGGGGTGAACACTGAAGCTTTCTTT. The chain has TRBV9 and TRBJ1-1; D perhaps matches TRBD1 (5 bases). The CDR3 sequence is 14 residues long. V shed 0 bases and J shed 0 bases, with 6 bases lying between them. Germline CDR1 SGDLS, CDR2 YYNGEE.

The chain is built from TRBV13 and TRBJ2-7, with TRBD1 matching 9 bases. There are 14 residues in the CDR3. Germline assignment: CDR1 PRHDT and CDR2 FYEKMQ (reference sequence). V dropped 5 bases and J dropped 1; count of bases not matched to a gene: 3. The CDR3 DNA reads TGTGCCAGCAGCCCGGGACAGGGTTCCTACGAGCAGTACTTC. Encoded protein: CASSPGQGSYEQYF.

The chain links TRBV6-5 to TRBJ2-1, with D hard to call. The V gene's germline CDR1 is MNHEY and CDR2 SVGAGI. V lost 8 bases and J lost 3, with 14 bases in between. This CDR3 has 14 amino acids. The CDR3 nucleotides are TGTGCCAGCCTTGCGACTGGGCTCTACAATGAGCAGTTCTTC. It is translated as CASLATGLYNEQFF.

V is TRBV9 and J is TRBJ2-3, with D perhaps given as TRBD1 or TRBD2 (5 bases each). Germline V lookup: CDR1 SGDLS, CDR2 YYNGEE. CDR3 size: 12 residues. V was cut by 4 bases and J by 6 bases, with 9 bases left in between. The CDR3 spells CASSRGADTQYF. The CDR3 DNA sequence: TGTGCCAGCAGCCGAGGGGCTGATACGCAGTATTTT.

V and J are TRBV19 and TRBJ1-5; 8 positions match TRBD1. This CDR3 region has 15 residues. V shed 3 bases and J 2 bases; nucleotides not matched to a gene: 3. Germline V gene data show CDR1 as LNHDA and CDR2 as SQIVND (reference sequence). The CDR3 region is CASSIRGQGNQPQHF. Here the CDR3 DNA reads TGTGCCAGTAGTATCAGGGGGCAAGGCAATCAGCCCCAGCATTTT.

The rearrangement links TRBV19 to TRBJ2-7, with TRBD1 as a possible D gene (6 bases). The V and J ends lost 5 bases and 3 bases respectively, with 32 bases between them. This CDR3 contains 20 residues. CDR1 is LNHDA and CDR2 is SQIVND in the germline V gene (reference sequence). The CDR3 spells CASSPVEWRTELPPYYEQYF. The CDR3 DNA reads TGTGCCAGTAGTCCGGTGGAATGGAGGACAGAACTACCCCCCTACTACGAGCAGTACTTC.

The chain joins TRBV27 to TRBJ1-1; D is ambiguous. The length of the CDR3 is 13 residues. CDR1 is MNHEY, CDR2 SMNVEV, per germline (reference sequence). V shed 8 bases and J shed 0 bases, with 10 bases lying between them. The CDR3 is CASGPVVNTEAFF. The CDR3 region has the DNA TGTGCCAGCGGCCCGGTCGTGAACACTGAAGCTTTCTTT.

The chain combines TRBV6-5 with TRBJ1-4, with D maybe TRBD1 (5 bases). With 5 bases removed from V and 3 bases from J, the gap between germline ends came to 7 bases. The CDR3 length is 13 residues. Germline V gene sequence: CDR1 MNHEY, CDR2 SVGAGI. CDR3 sequence reads: CASSTGANEKLFF. CDR3 sequence (DNA): TGTGCCAGCAGTACGGGGGCTAATGAAAAACTGTTTTTT.